This T cell receptor (beta chain) was found in a study of T cell responses to AZD1222 COVID-19 vaccine. The trim removed 3 bases at V and 4 bases at J, leaving 7 bases unmatched. The CDR3 is made up of 16 amino acids. Germline assignment: CDR1 MRHNA and CDR2 SNTAGT. TCRdb keeps only in-frame clones here, not all; method: immunoSEQ multiplex PCR. Of 120,000 or so clones listed, roughly 87% are singletons. V and J are TRBV6-4 and TRBJ2-2; 8 bases are shared with TRBD1. This receptor was identified in an adult in good health. Sequenced here: peripheral blood, sampled on day 0 of AZD1222 vaccination. CDR3 bases: TGTGCCAGCAGTGAGTTCAGGGGGCCGGGCACCGGGGAGCTGTTTTTT. This encodes CASSEFRGPGTGELFF.